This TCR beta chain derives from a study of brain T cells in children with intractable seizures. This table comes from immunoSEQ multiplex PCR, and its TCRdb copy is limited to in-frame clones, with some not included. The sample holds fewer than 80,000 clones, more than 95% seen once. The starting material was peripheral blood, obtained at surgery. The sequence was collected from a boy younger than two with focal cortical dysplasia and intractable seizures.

CDR3 residues: CASNGGPSTDTQYF. In DNA form, the CDR3 reads TGTGCCAGTAACGGCGGTCCTAGCACAGATACGCAGTATTTT. The chain uses TRBV19 and TRBJ2-3; no firm D call. V was shortened by 7 bases and J by 0 bases, with 11 bases between the two germline ends. The CDR3 length is 14 residues. Germline V lookup: CDR1 LNHDA, CDR2 SQIVND (reference sequence).